This T cell receptor (beta chain) was identified during a study of blood T cell repertoires in COVID-19. The assay was immunoSEQ multiplex PCR, and TCRdb's table has in-frame clones only and misses some. The data contain approximately 46,000 clones, around 86% of them seen just once; the ten biggest clones take up 15% to 20%. Sequenced sample: peripheral blood. The sequence came from a man in his fifties or sixties with active or convalescent COVID-19.

In DNA, the CDR3 is TGTGCCAGCAGCCAGGGGGATTATGAAAAACTGTTTTTT. Translation gives CASSQGDYEKLFF. The rearrangement joins TRBV7-9 to TRBJ1-4, with TRBD1 matching over 7 bases. The germline V gene has CDR1 SEHNR and CDR2 FQNEAQ (reference sequence). With 5 bases clipped from V and 6 bases from J, the junction kept 3 bases outside the gene matches. This CDR3 has 13 amino acids.